The 21 T cell receptor beta chains reported below all come from one sample, sequenced in a study of blood T cell repertoires in COVID-19. The method was immunoSEQ multiplex PCR; TCRdb's version includes in-frame clones alone and lacks a portion of them. The sample lists 95,000 to 150,000 clones, around three quarters occurring once. The sequencing input was peripheral blood. These receptors came from a woman in her seventies with acute or convalescent COVID-19.

J is TRBJ2-1 and V is TRBV12-3 or TRBV12-4; 9 bases line up with TRBD1. This CDR3 has 12 residues. V trimming: 6 bases; J trimming: 15 bases; junction bases outside the gene matches: 9. Here the CDR3 reads CASSPLQGAWFF. For the CDR3, the DNA is TGTGCCAGCAGCCCACTACAGGGGGCTTGGTTCTTC.

The chain couples TRBV4-3 to TRBJ2-1; perhaps TRBD1 as D (6 bases). CDR1 LGHNA and CDR2 YSLEER come from the germline V gene. This CDR3 is 17 amino acids long. Trimming stripped 0 bases from V and 6 bases from J, with 18 bases between. The CDR3 sequence: CASSQELWGPRANEQFF. In DNA form, the CDR3 reads TGCGCCAGCAGCCAAGAACTCTGGGGGCCTAGAGCCAATGAGCAGTTCTTC.

The rearrangement uses TRBV11-2 and TRBJ1-1; 9 nucleotides align to TRBD1. The CDR3 consists of 16 residues. J lost 1 base, V lost 5 bases, and 8 bases had no gene match. CDR1 is SGHAT and CDR2 is FQNNGV in the germline V gene. The CDR3 DNA reads as TGTGCCAGCAGCGCCTCACAGGGGGCGGGGAACACTGAAGCTTTCTTT. This translates into CASSASQGAGNTEAFF.

This clone has a single count. This sequence joins TRBV16 and TRBJ1-6, with D perhaps matching TRBD1 (6 bases). This CDR3 spans 14 amino acids. Germline V gene sequence: CDR1 KGHSY, CDR2 FQNENV. The V end was cut by 5 bases, the J end by 8 bases, with 13 bases between. The DNA for the CDR3 is TGTGCCAGCAGCGGGACACGTGGACATTCACCCCTCCACTTT. It specifies CASSGTRGHSPLHF.

This clone turned up a few times. This chain uses TRBV5-1 with TRBJ1-4; weak D call: TRBD1 (5 bases). The CDR3 sequence is 13 residues long. The V gene lost 4 bases and the J gene lost 13 bases, with 17 bases spanning the gap. In germline, CDR1 is SGHRS, CDR2 YFSETQ. The CDR3 protein is CASSADGQGGLFF. The CDR3 coding sequence is TGCGCCAGCAGCGCTGACGGGCAGGGAGGACTGTTTTTT. Variable domain in full (rest from reference TRBV5-1 and TRBJ1-4): KAGVTQTPRYLIKTRGQQVTLSCSPISGHRSVSWYQQTPGQGLQFLFEYFSETQRNKGNFPGRFSGRQFSNSRSEMNVSTLELGDSALYLCASSADGQGGLFFGSGTQLSVL.

The chain combines TRBV6-1 with TRBJ2-1, with 7 bases that match TRBD1. The germline gives CDR1 MNHNS, CDR2 SASEGT. This CDR3 region has 16 residues. V dropped 4 bases and J dropped 0; count of bases not matched to a gene: 6. CDR3 region: CASSVQTGSSYNEQFF. The CDR3 bases are TGTGCCAGCAGTGTTCAGACAGGGAGCTCCTACAATGAGCAGTTCTTC.

The chain is built from TRBV6-5 and TRBJ2-7; TRBD1 matches at 10 bases. V shed 6 bases and J 4 bases; nucleotides not matched to a gene: 6. The CDR3 is made up of 14 amino acids. Germline V gene lookup returns CDR1 MNHEY and CDR2 SVGAGI. The CDR3 sequence: CASRPGTGVYEQYF. CDR3 DNA: TGTGCCAGCAGACCCGGGACAGGGGTGTACGAGCAGTACTTC.

V gene TRBV4-1 combines with J gene TRBJ1-4, with D possibly matching TRBD1 (6 bases). V dropped 4 bases and J dropped 8 bases, with 11 bases sitting between them. Germline lookup yields CDR1 MGHRA and CDR2 YSYEKL. The CDR3 has 13 amino acids. The CDR3 DNA follows: TGCGCCAGCAGCCTTCCGGACAGCGAAAAACTGTTTTTT. Protein product: CASSLPDSEKLFF.

The chain's CDR3 is CASSLGLNTGELFF. The CDR3 region has the DNA TGTGCCAGTAGTCTAGGACTGAACACCGGGGAGCTGTTTTTT. V usage is TRBV19 and J usage is TRBJ2-2, with a possible D match to TRBD2 (5 bases). This CDR3 is 14 amino acids long. Between the trimmed V and J ends, which lost 5 bases and 1 base, there was a span of 8 bases. Germline CDR1 and CDR2: LNHDA and SQIVND (reference sequence).

This rearrangement joins TRBV6-5 to TRBJ1-4; 10 bases fit TRBD1. CDR1 MNHEY and CDR2 SVGAGI come from the germline V gene. The CDR3 is made up of 15 amino acids. The junction had 3 bases not matched to a gene; V was cut back by 0 bases and J by 8 bases. CDR3 loop: CASSYSGQGREKLFF. Written as DNA, the CDR3 is TGTGCCAGCAGTTACTCGGGACAGGGGAGGGAAAAACTGTTTTTT.

This chain connects TRBV27 to TRBJ2-2, with 7 bases that match TRBD2. CDR1 and CDR2 from the germline V gene are MNHEY and SMNVEV (reference sequence). The CDR3 length is 16 residues. With V trimmed by 8 bases and J by 1 base, 10 bases remained unmatched. CDR3 nucleotides: TGTGCCAGCCGAGGGCTAGCGGCCATGAACACCGGGGAGCTGTTTTTT. The encoded protein is CASRGLAAMNTGELFF.

There are a few counts of this clone. V usage is TRBV5-1 and J usage is TRBJ1-2, with TRBD1 matching over 9 bases. V lost 1 base, J lost 5 bases, and 6 bases stayed unmatched. The length of the CDR3 is 15 residues. From germline, CDR1 is SGHRS and CDR2 YFSETQ. In DNA, the CDR3 is TGCGCCAGCAGCTTGTCCTCTGGGACAGGGTATGGCTACACCTTC. Translated, it gives CASSLSSGTGYGYTF.

The genes are TRBV5-5 and TRBJ1-1; D is perhaps TRBD1 (6 bases). Deletions cut 0 bases from V and 3 bases from J, with 12 bases between. The CDR3 extends over 15 amino acids. The germline V gene has CDR1 SGHKS and CDR2 YYEKEE (reference sequence). The DNA for the CDR3 is TGTGCCAGCAGCTTGGATGATTGGGGGCACACTGAAGCTTTCTTT. As protein: CASSLDDWGHTEAFF.

The J gene is TRBJ1-5, the V gene TRBV3-1 (or the pseudogene TRBV3-2); possibly TRBD1 for D (6 bases). The CDR3 covers 15 residues. Per the germline V gene, CDR1 is LGHDT and CDR2 is YNNKEL (reference sequence). V was cut by 0 bases and J by 5 bases, with 11 bases left in between. CDR3 coding DNA: TGTGCCAGCAGCCAAGATACAGGGTTTGATCAGCCCCAGCATTTT. The encoded protein is CASSQDTGFDQPQHF.

The chain recombines TRBV3-1 (or the pseudogene TRBV3-2) with TRBJ1-1, with D perhaps matching TRBD1 (5 bases). The CDR3 contains 14 residues. Germline CDR1 is LGHDT and CDR2 is YNNKEL (reference sequence). The V gene lost 0 bases and the J gene lost 4 bases, with 9 bases spanning the gap. The CDR3 loop is CASSQDQGSTEAFF. The CDR3 nucleotides are TGTGCCAGCAGCCAAGACCAGGGTAGCACTGAAGCTTTCTTT.

DNA for the CDR3: TGTGCCAGCAGCCGTGGGGCTAGCGGGAGGGCGGACGAGCAGTACTTC. Residues: CASSRGASGRADEQYF. J is TRBJ2-7 and V is TRBV7-6; 12 nucleotides match TRBD2. The CDR3 runs 16 residues. CDR1 and CDR2 (germline): SGHVS, FNYEAQ. The junction had 10 bases not matched to a gene; V was cut back by 5 bases and J by 5 bases.

This rearrangement joins TRBV4-2 to TRBJ2-3; 14 bases agree with TRBD2. The CDR3 extends over 20 amino acids. Germline CDR1 and CDR2: LGHNA and YNFKEQ. V lost 1 base, J lost 0 bases, and 9 bases stayed unmatched. CDR3 region: CASSQGPPGLAGDSTDTQYF. The CDR3 region has the DNA TGTGCCAGCAGCCAAGGACCTCCGGGACTAGCGGGAGATAGCACAGATACGCAGTATTTT.

CDR3 region: CASSLGGYNTGELFF. In DNA, the CDR3 is TGTGCCAGCAGCTTAGGAGGATACAACACCGGGGAGCTGTTTTTT. This rearrangement joins TRBV7-9 to TRBJ2-2; D is unresolved. Germline V gives CDR1 SEHNR, CDR2 FQNEAQ (reference sequence). V gave up 1 base and J gave up 2 bases, with 8 bases separating them. This CDR3 spans 15 amino acids.

V gene TRBV28 combines with J gene TRBJ1-5; no definite D call. The CDR3 has 13 residues. CDR1 is MDHEN and CDR2 is SYDVKM in the germline V gene. Trimming left V 5 bases short and J 6 bases short, with 11 bases between. CDR3 residues: CASSPLRSQPQHF. DNA of the CDR3: TGTGCCAGCAGTCCCCTCCGTTCTCAGCCCCAGCATTTT.

V and J are TRBV6-5 and TRBJ2-1, with D perhaps TRBD2 (5 bases). V dropped 6 bases and J dropped 9 bases, with 12 bases sitting between them. CDR1 is MNHEY, CDR2 SVGAGI, per germline. The CDR3 spans 12 residues. The CDR3 protein is CASRTLSGEQFF. In nucleotides, the CDR3 is TGTGCCAGCAGAACCCTCAGCGGTGAGCAGTTCTTC.

This chain joins TRBV7-9 and TRBJ1-3, with D unresolved. The CDR3 is made up of 14 amino acids. Trimming cost V 2 bases and J 8 bases, with 13 bases left between them. Germline CDR1 is SEHNR and CDR2 is FQNEAQ (reference sequence). CDR3 region: CASSLSGPGDTIYF. The CDR3 DNA is TGTGCCAGCAGCTTAAGCGGACCCGGGGACACCATATATTTT.